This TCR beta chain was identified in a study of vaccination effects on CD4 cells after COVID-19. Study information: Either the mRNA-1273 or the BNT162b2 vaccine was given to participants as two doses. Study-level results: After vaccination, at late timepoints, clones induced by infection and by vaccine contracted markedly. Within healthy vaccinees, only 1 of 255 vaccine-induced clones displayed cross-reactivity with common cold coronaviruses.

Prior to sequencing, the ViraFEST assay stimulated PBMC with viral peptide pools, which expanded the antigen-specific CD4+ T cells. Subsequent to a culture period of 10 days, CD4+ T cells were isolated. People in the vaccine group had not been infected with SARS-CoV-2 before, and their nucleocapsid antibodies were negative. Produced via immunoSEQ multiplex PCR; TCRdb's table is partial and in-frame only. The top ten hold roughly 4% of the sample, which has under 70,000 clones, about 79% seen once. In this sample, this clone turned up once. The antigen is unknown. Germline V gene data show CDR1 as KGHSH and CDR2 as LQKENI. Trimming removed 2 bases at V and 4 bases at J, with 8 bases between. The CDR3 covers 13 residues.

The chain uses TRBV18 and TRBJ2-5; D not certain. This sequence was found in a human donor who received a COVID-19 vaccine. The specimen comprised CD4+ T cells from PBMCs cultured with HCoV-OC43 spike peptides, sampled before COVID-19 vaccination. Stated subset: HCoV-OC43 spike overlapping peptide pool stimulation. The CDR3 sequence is CASSPGTRETQYF. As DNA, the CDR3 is TGTGCCAGCTCACCAGGAACACGAGAGACCCAGTACTTC.